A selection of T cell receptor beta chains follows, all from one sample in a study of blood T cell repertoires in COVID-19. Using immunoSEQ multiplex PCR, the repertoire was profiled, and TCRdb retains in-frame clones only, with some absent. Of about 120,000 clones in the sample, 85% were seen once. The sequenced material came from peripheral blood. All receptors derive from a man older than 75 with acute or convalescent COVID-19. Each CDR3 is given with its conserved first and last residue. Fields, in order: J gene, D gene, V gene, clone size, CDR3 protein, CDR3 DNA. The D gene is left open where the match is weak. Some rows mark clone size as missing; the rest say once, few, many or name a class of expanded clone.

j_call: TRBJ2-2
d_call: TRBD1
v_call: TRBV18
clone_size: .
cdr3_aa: CASSPGQSNTGELFF
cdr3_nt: TGTGCCAGCTCCCCGGGACAGTCGAACACCGGGGAGCTGTTTTTT

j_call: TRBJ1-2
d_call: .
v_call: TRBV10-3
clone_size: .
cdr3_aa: CAISEPGEGNGYTF
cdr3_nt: TGTGCCATCAGTGAGCCTGGGGAGGGGAATGGCTACACCTTC

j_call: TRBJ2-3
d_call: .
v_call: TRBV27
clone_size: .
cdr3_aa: CASRNRGQGTTDTQYF
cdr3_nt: TGTGCCAGCCGGAACCGAGGGCAGGGGACCACAGATACGCAGTATTTT

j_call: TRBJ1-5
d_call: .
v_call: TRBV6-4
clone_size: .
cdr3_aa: CASSDSRGIQPQHF
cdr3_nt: TGTGCCAGCAGTGACTCTCGGGGTATTCAGCCCCAGCATTTT

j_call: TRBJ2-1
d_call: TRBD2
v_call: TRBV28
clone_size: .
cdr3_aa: CASSLPGTTLFDEQFF
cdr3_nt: TGTGCCAGCAGTTTACCCGGGACTACGCTCTTCGATGAGCAGTTCTTC

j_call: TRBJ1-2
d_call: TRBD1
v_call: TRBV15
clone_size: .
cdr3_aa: CATSRDRQGANYGYTF
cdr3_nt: TGTGCCACCAGCAGAGATAGACAGGGGGCTAACTATGGCTACACCTTC

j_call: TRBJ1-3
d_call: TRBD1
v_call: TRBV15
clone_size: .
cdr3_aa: CATSRRDRGEGSGNTIYF
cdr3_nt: TGTGCCACCAGCAGACGGGACAGGGGAGAGGGCTCTGGAAACACCATATATTTT

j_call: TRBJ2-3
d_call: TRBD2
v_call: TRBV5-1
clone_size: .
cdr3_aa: CASSLAPLAGGSGTDTQYF
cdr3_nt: TGCGCCAGCAGCTTGGCCCCCCTAGCGGGAGGGAGTGGCACAGATACGCAGTATTTT

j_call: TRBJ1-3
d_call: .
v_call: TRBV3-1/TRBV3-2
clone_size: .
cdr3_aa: CASSQGRVEHTIYF
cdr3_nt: TGTGCCAGCAGCCAAGGGCGGGTGGAGCACACCATATATTTT

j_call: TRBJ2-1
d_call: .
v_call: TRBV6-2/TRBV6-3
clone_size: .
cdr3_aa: CASSYRGLGGNYNEQFF
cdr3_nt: TGTGCCAGCAGTTACAGGGGGTTGGGGGGGAACTACAATGAGCAGTTCTTC

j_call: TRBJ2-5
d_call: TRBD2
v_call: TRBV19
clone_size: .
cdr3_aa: CASTTSGTDGTQYF
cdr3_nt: TGTGCCTCCACGACTAGCGGGACCGACGGGACCCAGTACTTC

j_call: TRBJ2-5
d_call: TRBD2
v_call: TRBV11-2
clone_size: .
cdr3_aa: CASSSSGGVWETQYF
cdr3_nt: TGTGCCAGCAGCTCTAGCGGGGGGGTCTGGGAGACCCAGTACTTC

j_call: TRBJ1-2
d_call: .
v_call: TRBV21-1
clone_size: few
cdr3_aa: CASSKRGQFYGYTF
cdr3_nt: TGTGCCAGCAGCAAAAGGGGACAATTCTATGGCTACACCTTC

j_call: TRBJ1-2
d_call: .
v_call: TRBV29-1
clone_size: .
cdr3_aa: CSVDFNGYTF
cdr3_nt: TGCAGCGTTGATTTCAATGGCTACACCTTC

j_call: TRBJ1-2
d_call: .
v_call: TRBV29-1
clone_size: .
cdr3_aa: CSVARDINYGYTF
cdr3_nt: TGCAGCGTCGCACGCGACATAAACTATGGCTACACCTTC

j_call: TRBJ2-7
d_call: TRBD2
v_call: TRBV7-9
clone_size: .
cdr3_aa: CASSLASPSGSDEQYF
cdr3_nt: TGTGCCAGCAGCTTAGCGTCCCCTAGCGGGTCGGACGAGCAGTACTTC

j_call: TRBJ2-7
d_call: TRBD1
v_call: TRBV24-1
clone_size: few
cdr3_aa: CATSDSRQGSYEQYF
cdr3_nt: TGTGCCACCAGTGATTCGAGACAGGGCTCCTACGAGCAGTACTTC

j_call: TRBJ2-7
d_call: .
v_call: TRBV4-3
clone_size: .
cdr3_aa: CASSQVSERWYEQYF
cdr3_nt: TGCGCCAGCAGCCAAGTTAGCGAGAGATGGTACGAGCAGTACTTC

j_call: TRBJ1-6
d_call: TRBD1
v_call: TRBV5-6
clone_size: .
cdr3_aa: CASSLFGRGRSPLHF
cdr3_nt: TGTGCCAGCAGCTTGTTCGGCAGGGGGCGATCACCCCTCCACTTT

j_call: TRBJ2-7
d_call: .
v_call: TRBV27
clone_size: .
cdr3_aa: CASSLGQGGSYEQYF
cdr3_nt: TGTGCCAGCAGTTTGGGGCAGGGGGGTTCCTACGAGCAGTACTTC

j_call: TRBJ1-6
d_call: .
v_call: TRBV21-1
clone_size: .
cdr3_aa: CASSRDRGRAPLHF
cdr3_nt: TGTGCCAGCAGCAGGGACAGGGGGCGCGCACCCCTCCACTTT

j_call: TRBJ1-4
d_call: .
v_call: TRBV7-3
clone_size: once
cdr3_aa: CASSLTAGLGEKLFF
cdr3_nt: TGTGCCAGCAGCTTAACGGCAGGTCTGGGTGAAAAACTGTTTTTT

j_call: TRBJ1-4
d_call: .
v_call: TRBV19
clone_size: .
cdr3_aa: CASSPRASNEKLFF
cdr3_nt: TGTGCCAGTAGTCCCAGGGCATCTAATGAAAAACTGTTTTTT